This T cell receptor beta chain was documented in a study of beta chain features in type 1 diabetes. Study-wide context: Examination spanned around 110,000,000 sorted cells from all samples.

General study results and limits: TCRB CDR3s from Type 1 diabetes patients were moderately but significantly shorter in all four CD4+ subsets.

The CDR3 contains 13 residues. In germline, CDR1 is LNHDA, CDR2 SQIVND (reference sequence). Trimming pared 3 bases from V and 4 bases from J, leaving 9 bases between. Sorting that relied on CD45RO/CCR7/CD25/CD127/CD95/CD27 yielded CD4+ naive, central memory, regulatory and stem cell-like memory cells. This clone has more than one count but fewer than ten. Antigen specificity is unknown. All of the isolated RNA was reverse transcribed, so expressed TCRB transcripts were sequenced. Data came from immunoSEQ multiplex PCR; TCRdb stores just in-frame clones and leaves some out. The sample yields 550,000 to 850,000 clones, roughly 13% seen once.

This chain connects TRBV19 to TRBJ1-2, with D perhaps TRBD1 (5 bases). The sample consisted of naive CD4+ T cells from blood. This clonotype was sampled from a man younger than 30 with type 1 diabetes. The CDR3: CASSIEGTYGYTF. CDR3 sequence (DNA): TGTGCCAGTAGTATCGAGGGGACCTATGGCTACACCTTC.